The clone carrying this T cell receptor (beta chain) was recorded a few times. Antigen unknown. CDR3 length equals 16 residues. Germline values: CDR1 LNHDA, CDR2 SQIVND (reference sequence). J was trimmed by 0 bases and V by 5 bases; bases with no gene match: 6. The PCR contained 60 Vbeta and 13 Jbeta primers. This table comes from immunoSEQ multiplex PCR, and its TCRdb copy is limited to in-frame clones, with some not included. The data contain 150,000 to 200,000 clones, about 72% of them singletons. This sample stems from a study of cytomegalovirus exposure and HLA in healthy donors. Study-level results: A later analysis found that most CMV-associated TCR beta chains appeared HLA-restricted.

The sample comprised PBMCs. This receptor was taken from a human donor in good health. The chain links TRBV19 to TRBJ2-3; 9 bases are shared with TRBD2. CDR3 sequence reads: CASSARLADSTDTQYF. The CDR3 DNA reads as TGTGCCAGTAGTGCCCGACTAGCGGATAGCACAGATACGCAGTATTTT.